The clone carrying this TCR beta chain was counted many times. What it recognizes is unknown. RNA served as the template for amplifying TCR beta CDR3 regions. RT-PCR in the first round used HTBI primers; a second-round multiplex PCR followed. One entry per CDR3 protein, called by TCRdb with MiXCR from the multiplex PCR reads. The table includes just over 400,000 distinct CDR3 sequences, around 21% detected once. This record comes from a study of Graves' ophthalmopathy and Graves' hyperthyroidism. Study information: Samples of peripheral blood were obtained at initial diagnosis, prior to treatment of any kind. Study results and caveats: The model achieved approximately 71% sensitivity and around 78% specificity for ophthalmopathy progression.

The CDR3 totals 13 residues. Trimming left V 5 bases short and J 5 bases short, with 11 bases between. Per the germline V gene, CDR1 is KGHDR and CDR2 is SFDVKD. Hyperthyroidism qualified as stable when ophthalmopathy did not develop within 18 months of follow-up. The V call is TRBV24-1, the J call TRBJ1-1; weak D call: TRBD1 (5 bases). The specimen was peripheral blood. The sequence was obtained from a woman younger than 35 with stable Graves' hyperthyroidism. CDR3 region: CATSARGGTEAFF. CDR3 DNA sequence: TGTGCCACCAGTGCCCGGGGGGGTACTGAAGCTTTCTTT.